This T cell receptor (beta chain) originates from a study of blood T cell repertoires in COVID-19. As for the study in general: The samples span acute and convalescent COVID-19 from the United States, Italy and Spain. T cells, B-cell-depleted T cells, or PBMCs supplied cDNA or gDNA.

In the original workflow: The authors estimated nucleated cell counts from reference gene primer amplification. TCRdb's copy holds only in-frame clones and misses some; the assay was immunoSEQ multiplex PCR. Clone size and V and J calls were adopted from that table, with D and trimming inferred from the DNA. This sample has roughly 280,000 clones, with about 85% found just once. This TCR came from a man in his fifties or sixties with acute or convalescent COVID-19. Sequenced input: peripheral blood.

The CDR3 DNA sequence: TGTGCCAGCAGTTCGGGACTAGCTGGAGATACGCAGTATTTT. Amino acids: CASSSGLAGDTQYF. The chain employs TRBV27 and TRBJ2-3, with 9 positions matching TRBD2. The CDR3 contains 14 residues. The trim removed 4 bases at V and 5 bases at J, leaving 4 bases unmatched. Germline lookup yields CDR1 MNHEY and CDR2 SMNVEV (reference sequence).